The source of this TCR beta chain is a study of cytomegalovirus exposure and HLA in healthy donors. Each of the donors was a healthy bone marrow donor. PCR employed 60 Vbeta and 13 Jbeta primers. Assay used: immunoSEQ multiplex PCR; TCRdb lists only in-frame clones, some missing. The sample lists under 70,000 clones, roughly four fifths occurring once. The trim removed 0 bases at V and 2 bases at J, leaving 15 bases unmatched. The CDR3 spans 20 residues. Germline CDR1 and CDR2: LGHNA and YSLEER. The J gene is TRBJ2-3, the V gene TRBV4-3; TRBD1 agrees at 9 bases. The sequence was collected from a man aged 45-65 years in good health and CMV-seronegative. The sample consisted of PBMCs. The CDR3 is CASSQEAGQGQLYSTDTQYF. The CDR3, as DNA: TGCGCCAGCAGCCAAGAGGCCGGACAGGGGCAACTTTATTCCACAGATACGCAGTATTTT.